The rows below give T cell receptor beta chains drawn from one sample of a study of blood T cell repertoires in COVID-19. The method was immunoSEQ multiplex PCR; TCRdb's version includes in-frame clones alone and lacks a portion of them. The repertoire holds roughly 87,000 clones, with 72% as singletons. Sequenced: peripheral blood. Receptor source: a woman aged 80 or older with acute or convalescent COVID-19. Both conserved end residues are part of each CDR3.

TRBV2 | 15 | CASVTSGAGADTQYF
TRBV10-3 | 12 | CAISASYNEQFF
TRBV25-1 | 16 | CASSTLGQGTNEKLFF
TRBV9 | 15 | CASSVVVGGSTEAFF
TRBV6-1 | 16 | CASSVYRGSPGNTIYF
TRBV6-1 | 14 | CASSDFSSTNEQFF
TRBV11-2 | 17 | CASSPIVDRGRIYGYTF
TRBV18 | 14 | CASSLKGANYGYTF
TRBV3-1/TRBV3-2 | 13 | CASSQGLAGGRFF
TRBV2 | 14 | CASSEAGGSQPQHF
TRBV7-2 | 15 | CASSPRGSATLEAFF
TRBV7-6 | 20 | CASSLARRGNSGGAYYEQYF
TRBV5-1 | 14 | CASSLDSRGLEAFF
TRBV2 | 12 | CAIDRTLYGYTF
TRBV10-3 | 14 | CAISESGGEEKLFF
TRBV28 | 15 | CASSTPGQGNYGYTF